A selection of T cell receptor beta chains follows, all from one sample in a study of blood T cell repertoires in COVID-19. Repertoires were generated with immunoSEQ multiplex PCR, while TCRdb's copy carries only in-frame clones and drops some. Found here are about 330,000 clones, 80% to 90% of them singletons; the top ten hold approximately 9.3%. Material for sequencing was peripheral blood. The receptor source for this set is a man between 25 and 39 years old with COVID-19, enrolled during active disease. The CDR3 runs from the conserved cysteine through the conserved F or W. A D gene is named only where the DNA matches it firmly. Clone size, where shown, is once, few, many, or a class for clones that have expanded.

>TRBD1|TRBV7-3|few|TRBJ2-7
CASSTGGTASYEQYF
TGTGCCAGCAGCACGGGTGGGACAGCTTCCTACGAGCAGTACTTC
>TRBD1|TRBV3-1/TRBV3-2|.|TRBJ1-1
CASNATGGMNTEAFF
TGTGCCAGCAATGCAACAGGGGGCATGAACACTGAAGCTTTCTTT
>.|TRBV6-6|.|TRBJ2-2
CASSYTTDTGELFF
TGTGCCAGCAGTTACACTACGGACACCGGGGAGCTGTTTTTT
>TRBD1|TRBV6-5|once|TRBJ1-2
CASSYGTGGVYGYTF
TGTGCCAGCAGTTACGGGACAGGGGGGGTCTATGGCTACACCTTC
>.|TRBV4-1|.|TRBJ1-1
CASSQEVRLEAFF
TGCGCCAGCAGCCAAGAGGTCCGACTTGAAGCTTTCTTT
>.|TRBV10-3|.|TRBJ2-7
CAISEDYFEEQYF
TGTGCCATCAGTGAAGACTACTTCGAGGAGCAGTACTTC
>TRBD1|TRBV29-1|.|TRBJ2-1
CSVDGQGYNEQFF
TGCAGCGTTGACGGACAGGGCTACAATGAGCAGTTCTTC
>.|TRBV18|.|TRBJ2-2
CASSPRLSGTGELFF
TGTGCCAGCTCACCTAGGCTGTCGGGAACCGGGGAGCTGTTTTTT
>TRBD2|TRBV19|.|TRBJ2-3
CASSIEGPWREGRTDTQYF
TGTGCCAGTAGTATAGAAGGTCCCTGGCGGGAGGGCCGAACAGATACGCAGTATTTT
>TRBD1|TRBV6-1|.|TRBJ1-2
CASSEPGTGSNYGYTF
TGTGCCAGCAGTGAACCAGGGACAGGGAGTAACTATGGCTACACCTTC
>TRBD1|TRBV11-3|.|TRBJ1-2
CASSFKGGSYGYTF
TGTGCCAGCAGCTTCAAAGGGGGCAGCTATGGCTACACCTTC
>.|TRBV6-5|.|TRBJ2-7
CASSKDRGGHEQYF
TGTGCCAGCTCTAAGGATAGGGGGGGGCACGAGCAGTACTTC
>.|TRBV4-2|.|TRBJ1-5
CASSEGNGGGQPQHF
TGTGCCAGCAGCGAAGGGAACGGGGGGGGACAGCCCCAGCATTTT
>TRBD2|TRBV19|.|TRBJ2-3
CASSIGGGVKGTQYF
TGTGCCAGTAGTATCGGCGGGGGAGTCAAGGGTACGCAGTATTTT
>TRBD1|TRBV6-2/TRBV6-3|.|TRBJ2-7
CASSSGPGQGAWEQYF
TGTGCCAGCAGTTCGGGTCCGGGACAGGGGGCTTGGGAGCAGTACTTC
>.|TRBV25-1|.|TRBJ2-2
CASGLGGVRTGELFF
TGTGCCAGCGGTTTAGGGGGAGTGAGGACCGGGGAGCTGTTTTTT
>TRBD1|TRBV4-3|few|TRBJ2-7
CASSPVVGTGAYEQYF
TGCGCCAGCAGCCCCGTAGTGGGGACAGGAGCCTACGAGCAGTACTTC
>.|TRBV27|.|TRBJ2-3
CASSLLPSGTDTQYF
TGTGCCAGCAGTTTACTTCCTTCGGGCACAGATACGCAGTATTTT
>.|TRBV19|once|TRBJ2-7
CASRAATYEQYF
TGTGCCAGTAGAGCGGCAACCTACGAGCAGTACTTC
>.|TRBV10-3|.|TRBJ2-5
CAIRPGSSETQYF
TGTGCCATCAGGCCCGGGAGTTCGGAGACCCAGTACTTC
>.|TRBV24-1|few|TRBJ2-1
CATSELYGNEQFF
TGTGCCACCAGTGAACTTTATGGCAATGAGCAGTTCTTC
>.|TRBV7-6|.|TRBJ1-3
CASSLETAVSSGNTIYF
TGTGCCAGCAGCTTAGAGACAGCCGTCAGCTCTGGAAACACCATATATTTT